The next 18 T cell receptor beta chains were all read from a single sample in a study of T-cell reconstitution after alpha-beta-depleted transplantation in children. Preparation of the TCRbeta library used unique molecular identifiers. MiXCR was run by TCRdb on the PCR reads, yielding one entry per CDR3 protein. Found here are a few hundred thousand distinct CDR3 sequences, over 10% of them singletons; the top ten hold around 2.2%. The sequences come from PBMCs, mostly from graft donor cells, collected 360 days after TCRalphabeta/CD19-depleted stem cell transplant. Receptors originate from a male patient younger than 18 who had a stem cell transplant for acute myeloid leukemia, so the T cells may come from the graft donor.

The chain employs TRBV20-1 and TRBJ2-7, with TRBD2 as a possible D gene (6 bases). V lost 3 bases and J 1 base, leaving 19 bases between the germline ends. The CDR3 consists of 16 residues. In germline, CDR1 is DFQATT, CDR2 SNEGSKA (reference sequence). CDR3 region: CSARGLASGNSYEQYF. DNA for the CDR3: TGCAGTGCTAGGGGGCTAGCGAGTGGAAATTCCTACGAGCAGTACTTC.

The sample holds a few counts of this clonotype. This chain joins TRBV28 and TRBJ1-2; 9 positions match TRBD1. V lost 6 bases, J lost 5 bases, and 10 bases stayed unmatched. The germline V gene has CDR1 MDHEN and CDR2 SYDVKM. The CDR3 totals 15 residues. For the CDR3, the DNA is TGTGCCAGCAGGCCACCGGGACAGGGAGTTTATGGCTACACCTTC. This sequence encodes CASRPPGQGVYGYTF.

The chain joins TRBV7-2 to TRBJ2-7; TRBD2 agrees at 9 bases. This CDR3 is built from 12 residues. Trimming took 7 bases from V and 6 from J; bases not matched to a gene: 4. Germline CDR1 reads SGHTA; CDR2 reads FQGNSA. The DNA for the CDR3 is TGTGCCAGCATGGCGGGAGGGCTCGAGCAGTACTTC. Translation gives CASMAGGLEQYF.

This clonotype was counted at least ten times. CDR3 protein: CASSLIPPRETQYF. CDR3 DNA: TGTGCCAGCAGTTTAATCCCTCCGAGGGAGACCCAGTACTTC. The chain employs TRBV12-3 or TRBV12-4 and TRBJ2-5; D uncertain. The CDR3 length is 14 residues. V was clipped by 2 bases and J by 5 bases, with 12 bases between them.

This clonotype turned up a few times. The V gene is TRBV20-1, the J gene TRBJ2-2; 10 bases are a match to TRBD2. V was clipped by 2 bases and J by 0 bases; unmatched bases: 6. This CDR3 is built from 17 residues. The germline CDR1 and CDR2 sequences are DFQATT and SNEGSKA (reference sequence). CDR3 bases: TGCAGTGCTAGACCCTTTCTAGCGGGAGCGAACACCGGGGAGCTGTTTTTT. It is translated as CSARPFLAGANTGELFF.

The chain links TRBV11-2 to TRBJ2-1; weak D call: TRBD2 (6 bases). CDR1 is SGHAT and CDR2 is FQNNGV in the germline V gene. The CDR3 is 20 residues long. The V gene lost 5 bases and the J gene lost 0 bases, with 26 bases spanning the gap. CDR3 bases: TGTGCCAGCAGCCTAAAAAGGGCGGGGTGGGGGGTATTCTCCTACAATGAGCAGTTCTTC. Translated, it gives CASSLKRAGWGVFSYNEQFF.

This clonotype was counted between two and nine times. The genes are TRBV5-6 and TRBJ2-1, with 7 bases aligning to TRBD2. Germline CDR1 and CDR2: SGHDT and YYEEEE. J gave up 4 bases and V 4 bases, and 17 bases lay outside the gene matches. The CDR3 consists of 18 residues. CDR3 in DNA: TGTGCCAGCAGCCCCTTGGCTAGCGGAGTTGTTTCTTACAATGAGCAGTTCTTC. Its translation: CASSPLASGVVSYNEQFF.

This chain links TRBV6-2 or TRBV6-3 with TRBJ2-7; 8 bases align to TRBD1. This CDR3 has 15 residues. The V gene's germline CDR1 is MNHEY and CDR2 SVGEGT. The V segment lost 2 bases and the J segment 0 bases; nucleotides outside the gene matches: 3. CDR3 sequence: CASSYRGQVSYEQYF. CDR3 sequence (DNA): TGTGCCAGCAGTTACCGGGGACAGGTCTCCTACGAGCAGTACTTC.

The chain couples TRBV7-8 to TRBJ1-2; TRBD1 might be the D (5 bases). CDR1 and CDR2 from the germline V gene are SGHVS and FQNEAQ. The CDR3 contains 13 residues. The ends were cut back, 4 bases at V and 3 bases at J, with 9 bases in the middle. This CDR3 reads CASSWGSDYGYTF. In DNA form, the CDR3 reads TGTGCCAGCAGCTGGGGGAGTGACTATGGCTACACCTTC.

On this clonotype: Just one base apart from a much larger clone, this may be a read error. CDR3 sequence reads: CASSPGDPGSGYTIYF. As DNA, the CDR3 is TGCGCCAGCAGTCCCGGGGACCCGGGCTCTGGATACACCATATATTTT. V is TRBV5-1 and J is TRBJ1-3, with a possible D match to TRBD1 (5 bases). This CDR3 is 16 amino acids long. From germline, CDR1 is SGHRS and CDR2 YFSETQ.

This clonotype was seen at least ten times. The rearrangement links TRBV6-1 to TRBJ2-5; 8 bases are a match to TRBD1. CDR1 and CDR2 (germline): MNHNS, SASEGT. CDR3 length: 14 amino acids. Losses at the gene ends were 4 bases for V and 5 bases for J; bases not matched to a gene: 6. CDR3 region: CASSVAGGWETQYF. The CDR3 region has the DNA TGTGCCAGCAGTGTGGCAGGGGGCTGGGAGACCCAGTACTTC.

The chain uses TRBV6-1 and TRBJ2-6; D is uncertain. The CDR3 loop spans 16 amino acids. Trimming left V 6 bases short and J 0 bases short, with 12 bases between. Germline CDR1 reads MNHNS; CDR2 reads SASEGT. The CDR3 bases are TGTGCCAGCAGCAAAACCGATACCTCTGGGGCCAACGTCCTGACTTTC. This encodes CASSKTDTSGANVLTF.

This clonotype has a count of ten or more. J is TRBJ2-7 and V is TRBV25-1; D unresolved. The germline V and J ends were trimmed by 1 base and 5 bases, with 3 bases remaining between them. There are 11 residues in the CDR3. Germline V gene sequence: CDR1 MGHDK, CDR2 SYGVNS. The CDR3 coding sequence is TGTGCCAGCAGTGAATTTAACGAGCAGTACTTC. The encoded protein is CASSEFNEQYF.

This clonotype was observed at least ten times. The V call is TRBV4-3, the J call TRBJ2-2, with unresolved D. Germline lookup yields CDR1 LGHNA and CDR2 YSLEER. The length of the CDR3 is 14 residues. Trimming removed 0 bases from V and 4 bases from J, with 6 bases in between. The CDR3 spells CASSQDPLTGELFF. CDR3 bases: TGCGCCAGCAGCCAAGATCCTCTCACCGGGGAGCTGTTTTTT.

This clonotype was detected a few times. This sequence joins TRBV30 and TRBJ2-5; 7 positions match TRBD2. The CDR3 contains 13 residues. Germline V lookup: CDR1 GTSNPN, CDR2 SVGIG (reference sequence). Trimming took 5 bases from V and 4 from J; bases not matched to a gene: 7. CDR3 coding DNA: TGTGCCTGGGGGGGGGAAGGGCCAGAGACCCAGTACTTC. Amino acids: CAWGGEGPETQYF. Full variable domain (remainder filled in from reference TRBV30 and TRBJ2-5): SQTIHQWPATLVQPVGSPLSLECTVEGTSNPNLYWYRQAAGRGLQLLFYSVGIGQISSEVPQNLSASRPQDRQFILSSKKLLLSDSGFYLCAWGGEGPETQYFGPGTRLLVL.

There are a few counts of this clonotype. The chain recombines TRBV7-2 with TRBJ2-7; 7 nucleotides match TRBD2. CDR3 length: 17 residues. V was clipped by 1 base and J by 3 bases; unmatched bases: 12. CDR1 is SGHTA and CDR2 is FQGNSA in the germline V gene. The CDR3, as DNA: TGTGCCAGCAGCTTAGTTTCCAGCGGGGAGGTTAGCTACGAGCAGTACTTC. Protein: CASSLVSSGEVSYEQYF.

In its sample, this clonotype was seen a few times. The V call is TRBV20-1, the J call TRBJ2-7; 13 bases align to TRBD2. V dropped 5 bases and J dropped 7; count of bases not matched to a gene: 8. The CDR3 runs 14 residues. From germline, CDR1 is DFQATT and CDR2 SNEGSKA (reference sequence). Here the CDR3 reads CSAGTSGAYVEQYF. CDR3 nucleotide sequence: TGCAGTGCTGGGACTAGCGGGGCCTACGTAGAGCAGTACTTC.

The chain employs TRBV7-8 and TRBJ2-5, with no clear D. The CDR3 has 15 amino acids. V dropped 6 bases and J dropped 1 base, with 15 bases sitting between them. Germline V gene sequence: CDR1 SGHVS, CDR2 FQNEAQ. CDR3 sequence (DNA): TGTGCCAGCAGTTCCCCGAAGAGGAGCCAAGAGACCCAGTACTTC. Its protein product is CASSSPKRSQETQYF.